The present entry profiles one TCR beta chain with its context. Method: immunoSEQ multiplex PCR; TCRdb's copy keeps in-frame clones and lacks some. The table includes 150,000 to 200,000 clones, around 80% detected once. This record comes from a study of blood T cell repertoires in COVID-19. The wider study: The United States, Italy and Spain supplied acute and convalescent COVID-19 samples.

The clonotype comes from an elderly woman with acute or convalescent COVID-19. Material for sequencing was peripheral blood.

This CDR3 reads CASSGSRDFNEQFF. The CDR3 bases are TGTGCCAGCAGTGGGTCCCGGGACTTCAATGAGCAGTTCTTC. The chain employs TRBV25-1 and TRBJ2-1; TRBD2 is a possible D gene (6 bases). The germline V gene has CDR1 MGHDK and CDR2 SYGVNS. The CDR3 runs to 14 residues. The ends were cut back, 4 bases at V and 6 bases at J, with 13 bases in the middle.